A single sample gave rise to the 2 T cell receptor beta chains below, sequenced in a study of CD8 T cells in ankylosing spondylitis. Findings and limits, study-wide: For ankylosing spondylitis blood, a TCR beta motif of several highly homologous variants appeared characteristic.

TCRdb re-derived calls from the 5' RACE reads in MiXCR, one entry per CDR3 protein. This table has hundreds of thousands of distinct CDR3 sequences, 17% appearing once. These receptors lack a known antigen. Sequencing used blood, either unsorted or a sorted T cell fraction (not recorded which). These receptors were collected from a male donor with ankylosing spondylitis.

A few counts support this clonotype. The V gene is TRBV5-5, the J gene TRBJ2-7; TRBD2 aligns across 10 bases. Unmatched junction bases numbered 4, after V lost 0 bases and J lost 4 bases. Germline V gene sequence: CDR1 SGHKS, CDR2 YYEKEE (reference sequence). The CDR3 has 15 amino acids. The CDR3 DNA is TGTGCCAGCAGCTTGGTCTCTAGCGGGAGTTACGAGCAGTACTTC. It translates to CASSLVSSGSYEQYF.

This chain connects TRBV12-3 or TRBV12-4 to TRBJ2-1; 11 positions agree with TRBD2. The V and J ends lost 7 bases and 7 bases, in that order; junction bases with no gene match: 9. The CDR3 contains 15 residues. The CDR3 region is CASNRLAGFVNEQFF. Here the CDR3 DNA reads TGTGCCAGCAACCGACTAGCGGGATTTGTGAATGAGCAGTTCTTC.